The rows below give T cell receptor beta chains drawn from one sample of a study of T-cell reconstitution after alpha-beta-depleted transplantation in children. Using its own MiXCR run on the PCR reads, TCRdb lists one record per CDR3 protein. This table holds about 58,000 distinct CDR3 sequences, approximately 43% found once. The sample in question was PBMCs, mostly from graft donor cells, obtained 360 days after TCRalphabeta/CD19-depleted stem cell transplant. The receptors come from a male patient aged 5 to 17 who had a stem cell transplant for acute lymphoblastic leukemia, so the T cells may come from the graft donor. Both conserved end residues are part of each CDR3. D genes are given only for firm matches. Size is omitted from some rows. Given values are once, few, many or a class for expanded clones.

D: NA
J: TRBJ2-1
V: TRBV7-2
size: few
DNA: TGTGCCAGCAGTCCAGGGGGGCGGAGGTTCTTC
CDR3: CASSPGGRRFF

D: NA
J: TRBJ1-1
V: TRBV6-1
size: few
DNA: TGTGCCTGCTGGGCACACACGAACACTGAAGCTTTCTTT
CDR3: CACWAHTNTEAFF

D: NA
J: TRBJ2-7
V: TRBV5-1
size: NA
DNA: TGCGCCAGCAGCTTGGAGGGGAGCTTTATCTACGAGCAGTACTTC
CDR3: CASSLEGSFIYEQYF

D: TRBD2
J: TRBJ2-3
V: TRBV29-1
size: NA
DNA: TGCAGCGTTGAGGAGCGGGGGGGCCGGACAGATACGCAGTATTTT
CDR3: CSVEERGGRTDTQYF

D: TRBD1
J: TRBJ1-4
V: TRBV20-1
size: NA
DNA: TGCAGTGCTAGAGATTCGACAGGGGATCGCGAAAAACTGTTTTTT
CDR3: CSARDSTGDREKLFF

D: NA
J: TRBJ2-7
V: TRBV6-5
size: NA
DNA: TGTGCCAGCAGTTATCGGAAGTACGAGCAGTACTTC
CDR3: CASSYRKYEQYF

D: TRBD1
J: TRBJ2-7
V: TRBV20-1
size: NA
DNA: TGCAGTCAAAGAACACTCAGGGGGGAGCAGTACTTC
CDR3: CSQRTLRGEQYF

D: NA
J: TRBJ2-7
V: TRBV11-2
size: few
DNA: TGTGCCAGCAGCTTAGCTGGGGCCCTCTCCCCATACGAGCAGTACTTC
CDR3: CASSLAGALSPYEQYF

D: TRBD1
J: TRBJ2-7
V: TRBV6-6
size: NA
DNA: TGTGCCAGCAGTTACACCAGGGGGTACGAGCAGTACTTC
CDR3: CASSYTRGYEQYF

D: NA
J: TRBJ2-2
V: TRBV6-2/TRBV6-3
size: NA
DNA: TGTGCCAGCAGTTATGACCCCCCCGGGACACCCTACACCGGGGAGCTGTTTTTT
CDR3: CASSYDPPGTPYTGELFF

D: TRBD1
J: TRBJ2-7
V: TRBV7-9
size: few
DNA: TGTGCCAGCAGCTTCGGGACAGAGGGTGACGAGCAGTACTTC
CDR3: CASSFGTEGDEQYF

D: NA
J: TRBJ2-2
V: TRBV20-1
size: NA
DNA: TGCAGTGCTAAAAGTCTGGGGATGGCGAACACCGGGGAGCTGTTTTTT
CDR3: CSAKSLGMANTGELFF

D: TRBD2
J: TRBJ2-7
V: TRBV5-1
size: once
DNA: TGCGCCAGCAGCTTTAGCGGGAGGGCCGAATACGAGCAGTACTTC
CDR3: CASSFSGRAEYEQYF

D: NA
J: TRBJ1-4
V: TRBV12-3/TRBV12-4
size: NA
DNA: TGTGCCAGCAGTTTCGGCAGGGCTAATGAAAAACTGTTTTTT
CDR3: CASSFGRANEKLFF

D: NA
J: TRBJ1-1
V: TRBV6-1
size: NA
DNA: TGTGCCAGCACCAGACCCCCAGGGGAAGCTTTCTTT
CDR3: CASTRPPGEAFF

D: NA
J: TRBJ1-1
V: TRBV7-2
size: NA
DNA: TGTGCCAGCAGCTTAGCCCTAATCAACACTGAAGCTTTCTTT
CDR3: CASSLALINTEAFF

D: NA
J: TRBJ2-2
V: TRBV7-2
size: few
DNA: TGTGCCAGCAGCTCTTACACCGGGGAGCTGTTTTTT
CDR3: CASSSYTGELFF

D: NA
J: TRBJ1-1
V: TRBV5-1
size: NA
DNA: TGCGCCAGCAGCCGGACAGCGAACACTGAAGCTTTCTTT
CDR3: CASSRTANTEAFF

D: NA
J: TRBJ1-3
V: TRBV2
size: NA
DNA: TGTGCCAGCAGTACCCTTCTAGCCACCTCTGGAAACACCATATATTTT
CDR3: CASSTLLATSGNTIYF

D: NA
J: TRBJ1-3
V: TRBV12-3/TRBV12-4
size: NA
DNA: TGTGCCAGCAGACTCATGGGGGGCTCTGGAAACACCATATATTTT
CDR3: CASRLMGGSGNTIYF

D: NA
J: TRBJ2-1
V: TRBV12-3/TRBV12-4
size: few
DNA: TGTGCCAGCAGTCCCTACCGTAGCTCCTACAATGAGCAGTTCTTC
CDR3: CASSPYRSSYNEQFF

D: TRBD2
J: TRBJ2-1
V: TRBV5-1
size: NA
DNA: TGCGCCAGCAGCTTCGATCTAGCGGCTAATGAGCAGTTCTTC
CDR3: CASSFDLAANEQFF

D: NA
J: TRBJ2-7
V: TRBV5-1
size: NA
DNA: TGCGCCAGCAGCTTGGTGCTCGGATCCGAGCAGTACTTC
CDR3: CASSLVLGSEQYF

D: TRBD2
J: TRBJ2-3
V: TRBV2
size: NA
DNA: TGTGCCAGCAGTGTGGGACTAGAAAGCACAGATACGCAGTATTTT
CDR3: CASSVGLESTDTQYF

D: NA
J: TRBJ2-7
V: TRBV10-3
size: NA
DNA: TGTGCCATCAGTGAGTCGAAGATCTCTAGCGAGCAGTACTTC
CDR3: CAISESKISSEQYF

D: NA
J: TRBJ2-2
V: TRBV9
size: NA
DNA: TGTGCCAGCAGCCGCCCGAGGGGGCGGGAAACGAGAGGCCCCACCGGGGAGCTGTTTTTT
CDR3: CASSRPRGRETRGPTGELFF

D: NA
J: TRBJ2-1
V: TRBV11-2
size: few
DNA: TGTGCCAGCAGCTCAGGGAAATACAATGAGCAGTTCTTC
CDR3: CASSSGKYNEQFF

D: TRBD1
J: TRBJ1-1
V: TRBV5-1
size: few
DNA: TGCGCCAGCGGGACAGGGAAAGAGGACACTGAAGCTTTCTTT
CDR3: CASGTGKEDTEAFF

D: TRBD2
J: TRBJ2-7
V: TRBV4-2
size: NA
DNA: TGTGCCAGCAGCCCGGGACTAGCGGGCGCCTACGAGCAGTACTTC
CDR3: CASSPGLAGAYEQYF

D: NA
J: TRBJ2-2
V: TRBV7-9
size: few
DNA: TGTGCCAGCAGATCGACAGCTCCTAACACCGGGGAGCTGTTTTTT
CDR3: CASRSTAPNTGELFF

D: NA
J: TRBJ2-7
V: TRBV5-1
size: NA
DNA: TGCGCCAGCCCACCCAGACGCCGCGGCAGATCCTACGAGCAGTACTTC
CDR3: CASPPRRRGRSYEQYF

D: TRBD2
J: TRBJ2-1
V: TRBV12-3/TRBV12-4
size: NA
DNA: TGTGCCAGCACCCCTGGTAGCGGGAGCTACAATGAGCAGTTCTTC
CDR3: CASTPGSGSYNEQFF

D: TRBD1
J: TRBJ1-4
V: TRBV10-3
size: NA
DNA: TGTGCCATCAGTGGGGGACAGGTTAATGAAAAACTGTTTTTT
CDR3: CAISGGQVNEKLFF